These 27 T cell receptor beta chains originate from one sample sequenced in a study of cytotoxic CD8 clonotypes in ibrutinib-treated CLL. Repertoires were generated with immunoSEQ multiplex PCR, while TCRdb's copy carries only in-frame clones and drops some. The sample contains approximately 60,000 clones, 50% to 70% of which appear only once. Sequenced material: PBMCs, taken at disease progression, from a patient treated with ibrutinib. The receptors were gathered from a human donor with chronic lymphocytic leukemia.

The CDR3 loop is CASSVGQGPYEQYF. For the CDR3, the DNA is TGCGCCAGCAGCGTCGGACAGGGCCCCTACGAGCAGTACTTC. The chain is built from TRBV5-1 and TRBJ2-7; TRBD1 aligns across 8 bases. Per germline, CDR1 SGHRS and CDR2 YFSETQ. This CDR3 spans 14 amino acids. Trimming at V came to 4 bases and at J to 2 bases, leaving 5 bases not matched to a gene.

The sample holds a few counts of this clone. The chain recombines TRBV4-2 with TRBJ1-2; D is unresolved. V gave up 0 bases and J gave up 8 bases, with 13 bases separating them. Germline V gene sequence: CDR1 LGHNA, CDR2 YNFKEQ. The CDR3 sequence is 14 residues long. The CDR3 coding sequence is TGTGCCAGCAGCCAAGATCTGGCCGGGCTGGGCTACACCTTC. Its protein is CASSQDLAGLGYTF.

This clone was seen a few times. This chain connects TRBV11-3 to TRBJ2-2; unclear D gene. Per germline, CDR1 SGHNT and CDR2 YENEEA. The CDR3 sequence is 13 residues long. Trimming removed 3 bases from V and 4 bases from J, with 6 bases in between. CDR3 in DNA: TGTGCCAGCAGCTTCCAGACCACCGGGGAGCTGTTTTTT. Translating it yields CASSFQTTGELFF.

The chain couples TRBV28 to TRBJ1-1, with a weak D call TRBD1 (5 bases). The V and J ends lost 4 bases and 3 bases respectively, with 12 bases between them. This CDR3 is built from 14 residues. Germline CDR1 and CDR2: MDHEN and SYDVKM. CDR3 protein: CASSYLQEYTEAFF. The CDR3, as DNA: TGTGCCAGCAGTTATCTACAGGAGTACACTGAAGCTTTCTTT.

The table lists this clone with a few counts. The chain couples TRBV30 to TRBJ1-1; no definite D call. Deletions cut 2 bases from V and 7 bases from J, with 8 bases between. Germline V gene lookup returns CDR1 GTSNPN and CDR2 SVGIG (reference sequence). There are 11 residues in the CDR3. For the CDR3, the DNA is TGTGCCTGGAGTAGAGATTATGAAGCTTTCTTT. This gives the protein CAWSRDYEAFF.

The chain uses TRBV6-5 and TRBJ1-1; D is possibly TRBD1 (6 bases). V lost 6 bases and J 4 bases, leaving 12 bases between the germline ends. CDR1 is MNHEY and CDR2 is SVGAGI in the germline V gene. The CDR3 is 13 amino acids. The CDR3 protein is CASSTGWVTEAFF. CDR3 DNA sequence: TGTGCCAGCAGCACAGGGTGGGTCACTGAAGCTTTCTTT.

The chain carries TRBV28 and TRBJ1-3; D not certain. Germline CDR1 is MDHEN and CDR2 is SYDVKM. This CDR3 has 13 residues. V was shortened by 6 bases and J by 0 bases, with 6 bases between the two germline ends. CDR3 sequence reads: CASRPSSGNTIYF. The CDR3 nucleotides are TGTGCCAGCAGACCCAGCTCTGGAAACACCATATATTTT.

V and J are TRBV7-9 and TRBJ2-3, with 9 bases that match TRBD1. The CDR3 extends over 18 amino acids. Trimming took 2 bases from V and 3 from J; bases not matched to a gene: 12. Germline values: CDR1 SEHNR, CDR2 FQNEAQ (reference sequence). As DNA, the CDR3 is TGTGCCAGCAGCTTATCTGGGTCCGGGACAGGGAGGACAGATACGCAGTATTTT. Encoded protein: CASSLSGSGTGRTDTQYF.

The CDR3 coding sequence is TGTGCCATCAGTGAGTCTAGGCCTGATGAAAAACTGTTTTTT. Translating it yields CAISESRPDEKLFF. This rearrangement joins TRBV10-3 to TRBJ1-4; D not certain. Trimming removed 0 bases at V and 6 bases at J, with 8 bases between. This CDR3 is 14 amino acids long. Germline lookup yields CDR1 ENHRY and CDR2 SYGVKD.

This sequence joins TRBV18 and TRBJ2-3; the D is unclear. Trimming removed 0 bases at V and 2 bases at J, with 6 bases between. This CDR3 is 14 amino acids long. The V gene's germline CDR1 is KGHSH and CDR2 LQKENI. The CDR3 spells CASSPPEYTDTQYF. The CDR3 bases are TGTGCCAGCTCACCACCTGAATACACAGATACGCAGTATTTT.

The CDR3 DNA sequence: TGTGCCAGTAGTATAGAGGGGGGAACCTACGAGCAGTACTTC. Protein product: CASSIEGGTYEQYF. V and J are TRBV19 and TRBJ2-7, with a weak D call TRBD2 (6 bases). The CDR3 is made up of 14 amino acids. V gave up 0 bases and J gave up 2 bases, with 8 bases separating them. Germline CDR1 and CDR2: LNHDA and SQIVND (reference sequence).

This CDR3 is CASVSGLSGTDTQYF. Here the CDR3 DNA reads TGCGCCAGCGTATCAGGACTATCAGGCACAGATACGCAGTATTTT. The chain is built from TRBV5-1 and TRBJ2-3; a weak D match, TRBD2 (6 bases). Per the germline V gene, CDR1 is SGHRS and CDR2 is YFSETQ. Trimming left V 7 bases short and J 1 base short, with 16 bases between. The CDR3 is made up of 15 amino acids.

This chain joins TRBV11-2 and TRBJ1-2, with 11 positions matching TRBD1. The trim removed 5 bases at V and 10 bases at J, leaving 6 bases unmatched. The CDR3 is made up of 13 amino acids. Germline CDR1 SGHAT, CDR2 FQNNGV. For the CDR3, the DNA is TGTGCCAGCAGCGCCACGGGACAGGGGGACTACACCTTC. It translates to CASSATGQGDYTF.

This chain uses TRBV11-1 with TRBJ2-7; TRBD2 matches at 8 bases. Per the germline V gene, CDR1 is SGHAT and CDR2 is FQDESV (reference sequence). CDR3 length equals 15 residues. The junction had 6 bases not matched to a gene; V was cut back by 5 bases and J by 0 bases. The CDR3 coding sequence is TGTGCCAGCAGCCTAACACTAGCGGACTCCTACGAGCAGTACTTC. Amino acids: CASSLTLADSYEQYF.

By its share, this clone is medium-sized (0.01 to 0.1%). CDR3 in amino acids: CAIRRGDNYGYTF. The CDR3 nucleotides are TGTGCCATCAGAAGGGGAGATAACTATGGCTACACCTTC. This chain connects TRBV10-3 to TRBJ1-2; a possible D gene is TRBD1 (5 bases). The CDR3 extends over 13 amino acids. Germline CDR1 is ENHRY and CDR2 is SYGVKD. Trimming took off 6 bases at V and 1 base at J, with 9 bases between the two ends.

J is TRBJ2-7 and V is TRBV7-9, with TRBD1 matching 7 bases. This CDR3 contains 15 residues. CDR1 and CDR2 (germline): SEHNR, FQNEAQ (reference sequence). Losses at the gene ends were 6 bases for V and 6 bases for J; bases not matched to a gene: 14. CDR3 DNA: TGTGCCAGCAGTTTGACCGACGGACAGGAATTCGAGCAGTACTTC. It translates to CASSLTDGQEFEQYF.

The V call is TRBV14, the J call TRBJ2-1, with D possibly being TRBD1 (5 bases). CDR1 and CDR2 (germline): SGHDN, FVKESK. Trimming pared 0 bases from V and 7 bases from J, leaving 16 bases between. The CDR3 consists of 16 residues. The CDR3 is CASSQDTGLWWNEQFF. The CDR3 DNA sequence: TGTGCCAGCAGCCAAGATACAGGTTTGTGGTGGAATGAGCAGTTCTTC.

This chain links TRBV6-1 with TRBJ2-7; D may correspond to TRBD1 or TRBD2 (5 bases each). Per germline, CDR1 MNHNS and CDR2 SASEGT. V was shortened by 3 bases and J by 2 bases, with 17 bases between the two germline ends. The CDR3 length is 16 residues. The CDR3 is CASSDPSAVGAYEQYF. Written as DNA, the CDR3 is TGTGCCAGCAGTGACCCCTCAGCAGTGGGGGCCTACGAGCAGTACTTC.

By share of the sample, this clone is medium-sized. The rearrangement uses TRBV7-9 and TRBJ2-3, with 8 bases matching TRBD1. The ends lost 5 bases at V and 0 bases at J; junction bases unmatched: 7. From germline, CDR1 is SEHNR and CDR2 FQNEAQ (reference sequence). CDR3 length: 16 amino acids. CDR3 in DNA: TGTGCCAGCAGCCGCCGGACAGGGTTTAGCACAGATACGCAGTATTTT. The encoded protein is CASSRRTGFSTDTQYF.

The CDR3: CASRDWTGPYGYTF. CDR3 coding DNA: TGTGCCAGCAGGGACTGGACAGGACCATATGGCTACACCTTC. The rearrangement joins TRBV5-6 to TRBJ1-2; 7 bases fit TRBD1. In germline, CDR1 is SGHDT, CDR2 YYEEEE. This CDR3 region has 14 residues. Losses at the gene ends were 5 bases for V and 5 bases for J; bases not matched to a gene: 9. Full variable domain (remainder filled in from reference TRBV5-6 and TRBJ1-2): DAGVTQSPTHLIKTRGQQVTLRCSPKSGHDTVSWYQQALGQGPQFIFQYYEEEERQRGNFPDRFSGHQFPNYSSELNVNALLLGDSALYLCASRDWTGPYGYTFGSGTRLTVV.

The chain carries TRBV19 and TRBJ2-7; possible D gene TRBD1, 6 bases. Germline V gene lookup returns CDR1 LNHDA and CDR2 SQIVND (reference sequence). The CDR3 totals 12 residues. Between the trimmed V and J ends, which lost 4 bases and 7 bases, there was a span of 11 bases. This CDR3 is CASSKTQGEQYF. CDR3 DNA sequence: TGTGCCAGTAGTAAGACCCAGGGGGAGCAGTACTTC.

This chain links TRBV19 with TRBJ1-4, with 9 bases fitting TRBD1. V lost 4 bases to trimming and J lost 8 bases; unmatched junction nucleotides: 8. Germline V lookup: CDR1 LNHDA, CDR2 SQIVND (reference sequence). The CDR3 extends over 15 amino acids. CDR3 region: CASSSSDRGSEKLFF. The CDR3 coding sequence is TGTGCCAGTAGTAGCTCGGACAGGGGTTCGGAAAAACTGTTTTTT.

The CDR3 coding sequence is TGTGCCAGCAGTTACTCGAGGCAGGGTAGTGGCTACACCTTC. It codes for CASSYSRQGSGYTF. The chain combines TRBV6-5 with TRBJ1-2, with D maybe TRBD1 (5 bases). The V gene's germline CDR1 is MNHEY and CDR2 SVGAGI. V lost 0 bases and J 7 bases, leaving 12 bases between the germline ends. The CDR3 runs to 14 residues.

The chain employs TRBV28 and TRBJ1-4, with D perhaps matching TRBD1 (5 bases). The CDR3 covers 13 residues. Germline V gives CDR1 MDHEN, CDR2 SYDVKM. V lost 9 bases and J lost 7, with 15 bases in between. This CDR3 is CASMGGFGEKLFF. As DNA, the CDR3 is TGTGCCAGTATGGGGGGATTTGGTGAAAAACTGTTTTTT.

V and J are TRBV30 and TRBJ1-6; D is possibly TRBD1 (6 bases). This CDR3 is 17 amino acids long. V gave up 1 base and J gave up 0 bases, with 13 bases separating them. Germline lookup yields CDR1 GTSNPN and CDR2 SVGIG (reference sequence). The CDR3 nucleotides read TGTGCCTGGAGTGAAACAGGGCGTAGCTCCTATAATTCACCCCTCCACTTT. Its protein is CAWSETGRSSYNSPLHF.

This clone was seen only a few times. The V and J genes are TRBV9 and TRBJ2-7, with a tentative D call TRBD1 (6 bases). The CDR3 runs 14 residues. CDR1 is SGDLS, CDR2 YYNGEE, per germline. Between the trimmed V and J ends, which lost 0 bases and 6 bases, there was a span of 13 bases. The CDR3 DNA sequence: TGTGCCAGCAGCGTAGCTACAGGGTGGGGCGAGCAGTACTTC. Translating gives CASSVATGWGEQYF.

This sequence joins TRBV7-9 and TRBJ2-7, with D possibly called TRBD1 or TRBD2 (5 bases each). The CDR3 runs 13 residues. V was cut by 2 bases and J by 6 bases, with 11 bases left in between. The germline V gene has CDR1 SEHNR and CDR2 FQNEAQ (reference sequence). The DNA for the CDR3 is TGTGCCAGCAGCTTAACCGGGACGGTCGAGCAGTACTTC. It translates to CASSLTGTVEQYF. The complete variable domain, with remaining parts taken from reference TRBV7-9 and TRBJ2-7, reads DTGVSQNPRHKITKRGQNVTFRCDPISEHNRLYWYRQTLGQGPEFLTYFQNEAQLEKSRLLSDRFSAERPKGSFSTLEIQRTEQGDSAMYLCASSLTGTVEQYFGPGTRLTVT.